Described below is a single T cell receptor (beta chain) sequence and its context. This clonotype showed up just a few times. The antigen it recognizes is unknown. The record has no base qualities; no much larger clone is one base away. Counted from cysteine to phenylalanine, this CDR3 has 15 amino acids. The only DNA kept is the CDR3, 45 bases in frame from the first base. For CDR1 and CDR2, the germline V gene lists SGHTA and FQGTGA. After removal of 5 bases from V and 3 bases from J, the junction retains 9 bases not matched to a gene. PBMCs were isolated by Ficoll-Paque density gradient centrifugation. The sample is drawn from a study of T-cell memory formation after mild COVID-19 (dated by TCRdb to about 2021). Background for the entire study: TCR sequence clusters from the two donors were found to be largely donor specific. The cohort comprised two young, previously healthy adult volunteers, one female and one male. In a couple of donors, T-cell clones that expanded and contracted after mild COVID-19 were followed by sequencing TCRalpha and TCRbeta repertoires longitudinally. What the research found in general, with its limitations: Contracting CD4+ clones appeared mostly in the CM and EM memory subsets, whereas CD8+ clones were enriched in EMRA. Some responding clones were found in pre-infection memory, which suggests that pre-existing cross-reactive memory T cells took part in the SARS-CoV-2 response. Only two mild cases were covered by the study, and larger cohorts that include severe cases with pre-infection samples were considered necessary. Clones contracting from day 15 to 85 had balanced CD4/CD8 phenotypes, while a second wave expanding from day 15 to 37 was biased towards CD4+. SARS-CoV-2 specificity was not confirmed for the second-wave clones peaking on day 37.

For sequencing, an Illumina NovaSeq 6000 was employed. TCRalpha and TCRbeta cDNA libraries were built by 5'RACE with constant-segment primers, adding sample barcodes and unique molecular identifiers. Trizol reagent was used to extract RNA from every sample. Amplification of the libraries took two PCR steps, and the second step added a second sample barcode plus Illumina TruSeq adapters. Sequencing of the libraries was done on an Illumina NovaSeq, producing 2 x 150 bp paired-end reads. On the authors' methods: Reads were demultiplexed and collapsed into UMI-guided consensus sequences with migec v1.2.7. With mixcr v2.1.11, UMI consensuses were aligned to TRA and TRB V and J templates and assembled into clonotypes. Clonotypes were classified as expanded or contracted when called significant by both edgeR and NoisET, with noise models trained on biological replicates. For edgeR calls, the cutoffs were a false discovery rate-adjusted p below 0.01 and a log2 fold-change threshold of 1. As an exploratory analysis of dynamics, max-normalized trajectories of the 1000 most abundant clonotypes were examined with PCA combined with hierarchical clustering. Each responding clone was given a CD4 or CD8 phenotype based on the CD4+ and CD8+ repertoires, which had been sequenced separately. The public reads were run again by TCRdb, first through fastp at Q25 and then through MiXCR, and only productive beta chains were kept. CDR3 protein duplicates are merged, each entry listing the most common genes and DNA. It is TCRdb's table, rather than the study itself, that gives the V and J calls and clone size. The table for this sample lists a few hundred thousand distinct CDR3 sequences; roughly 18% of them were counted only once. 23% of the sample belongs to the ten largest clones.

The V gene is TRBV7-3 and the J gene is TRBJ1-2, and TRBD1 matches 7 of the central bases. The sample comprised PBMCs or a T cell subset sorted from them (not recorded which). The TCR was taken from a man aged 18 to 29 who had mild COVID-19 (a few samples of this study predate the infection). The sample titles of this study are shuffled in the database, so cell type and time point are left out; the donor was told from shared clones. The DNA sequence is as follows: TGTGCCAGCAGCCCCGGAGGAGGGGGCGACTATGGCTACACCTTC. Its protein product is CASSPGGGGDYGYTF.